The source of this T cell receptor beta chain is a study of PD-1 blockade in classical Hodgkin lymphoma. Findings of the study overall: TCR diversity rose significantly by C4D1 in CD4+ but not CD8+ cells. Whoever responded completely had baseline diversity much like that seen in newly diagnosed patients.

Repertoires were generated with immunoSEQ multiplex PCR, while TCRdb's copy carries only in-frame clones and drops some. The table lists approximately 5,100 clones, around 61% of them singletons. Looked up from germline, CDR1 is SQVTM and CDR2 is ANQGSEA. This CDR3 has 13 amino acids. Trimming shortened V by 7 bases and J by 5 bases, and 17 bases separated the two germline ends. This clone is classed as medium-sized. The antigen is undetermined. Relapses following autologous stem cell transplantation were seen in all patients, with brentuximab vedotin exposure varying. The sequencing used peripheral blood mononuclear cells (PBMCs), collected before the second cycle of nivolumab. The sequence was collected from a human donor with classical Hodgkin lymphoma. V is TRBV29-1 and J is TRBJ1-1; tentative D call: TRBD1 (5 bases). The CDR3 bases are TGCAGCGGGATGAGGTTCGAGGGGACTGAAGCTTTCTTT. Translating it yields CSGMRFEGTEAFF.